The rows below give T cell receptor beta chains drawn from one sample of a study of blood T cell repertoires in COVID-19. The assay was immunoSEQ multiplex PCR, and TCRdb's table has in-frame clones only and misses some. The repertoire holds under 300,000 clones, 75% to 90% seen once, with 2.4% in the top ten. The specimen sequenced was PBMCs or T cells enriched from blood (not recorded which). The receptors shown here come from a woman between 18 and 29 years old who had recovered from COVID-19. CDR3s include the opening cysteine and the closing phenylalanine or tryptophan. Each record gives: V gene, J gene, D gene, clone size, CDR3 length, CDR3 protein, CDR3 DNA. A D gene is named only where the DNA matches it firmly. The size entry is marked missing in some rows and otherwise reads once, few, many or a size class.

TRBV6-6,TRBJ2-2,-,-,15,CASSYTGVDTGELFF,TGTGCCAGCAGTTACACGGGGGTGGACACCGGGGAGCTGTTTTTT
TRBV3-1/TRBV3-2,TRBJ2-3,-,-,14,CASSQQIVTDTQYF,TGTGCCAGCAGCCAACAGATCGTCACAGATACGCAGTATTTT
TRBV2,TRBJ1-4,-,-,13,CASSGQVNEKLFF,TGTGCCAGCAGTGGGCAAGTTAATGAAAAACTGTTTTTT
TRBV15,TRBJ2-3,TRBD2,-,18,CATSRDLGGAKSTDTQYF,TGTGCCACCAGCAGAGATCTCGGGGGGGCCAAGAGCACAGATACGCAGTATTTT
TRBV6-6,TRBJ1-6,-,-,16,CASSNPGQGTNSPLHF,TGTGCCAGCAGTAACCCCGGCCAGGGAACTAATTCACCCCTCCACTTT
TRBV6-1,TRBJ2-1,-,-,15,CASSEAGAGHNEQFF,TGTGCCAGCAGTGAAGCGGGGGCAGGCCACAATGAGCAGTTCTTC
TRBV28,TRBJ1-2,-,-,13,CASTTFIGYGYTF,TGTGCCAGCACCACCTTCATCGGCTATGGCTACACCTTC
TRBV19,TRBJ1-2,-,-,15,CASSMMGGSNYGYTF,TGTGCCAGTAGTATGATGGGAGGGTCCAACTATGGCTACACCTTC
TRBV27,TRBJ1-1,TRBD1,-,14,CASRSGQVETTAFF,TGTGCCAGCAGGTCGGGACAGGTCGAAACGACCGCTTTCTTT
TRBV19,TRBJ1-5,TRBD1,-,14,CASSIDRGNQPQHF,TGTGCCAGTAGTATTGACAGGGGAAACCAGCCCCAGCATTTT
TRBV9,TRBJ1-2,-,-,14,CASSKGGTNYGYTF,TGTGCCAGCAGTAAGGGAGGAACTAACTATGGCTACACCTTC
TRBV12-5,TRBJ1-1,TRBD1,-,13,CASGAGTGDEAFF,TGTGCTAGTGGTGCGGGGACAGGGGATGAAGCTTTCTTT
TRBV13,TRBJ2-1,TRBD2,-,15,CASSFITGGLNEQFF,TGTGCCAGCAGCTTCATCACGGGGGGGCTCAATGAGCAGTTCTTC
TRBV2,TRBJ1-1,-,-,13,CASSDRVYTEAFF,TGTGCCAGCAGTGATCGGGTATACACTGAAGCTTTCTTT
TRBV6-5,TRBJ2-7,-,-,15,CASSFKRAPSSEQYF,TGTGCCAGCAGTTTCAAGCGGGCCCCATCTAGCGAGCAGTACTTC
TRBV27,TRBJ2-1,-,-,14,CATKEQRTYNEQFF,TGTGCCACCAAGGAGCAGCGCACCTACAATGAGCAGTTCTTC
TRBV12-5,TRBJ2-1,-,-,14,CASGPGTLYNEQFF,TGTGCTAGTGGCCCCGGGACATTATACAATGAGCAGTTCTTC
TRBV7-2,TRBJ1-4,-,-,14,CASSLNGQTEKLFF,TGTGCCAGCAGCTTAAACGGACAGACGGAAAAACTGTTTTTT
TRBV4-1,TRBJ2-7,TRBD1,-,14,CASSHRQGAYEQYF,TGCGCCAGCAGCCATCGACAGGGAGCCTACGAGCAGTACTTC
TRBV19,TRBJ2-6,-,-,17,CASSSQGRGSGANVLTF,TGTGCCAGTAGTTCCCAGGGGAGAGGCTCTGGGGCCAACGTCCTGACTTTC
TRBV28,TRBJ1-2,-,-,14,CASNTYRANYGYTF,TGTGCCAGCAATACCTATCGAGCTAACTATGGCTACACCTTC
TRBV27,TRBJ1-2,TRBD1,-,12,CASSDRVGGYTF,TGTGCCAGCAGCGACAGGGTCGGCGGCTACACCTTC
TRBV9,TRBJ2-3,TRBD2,-,17,CASSGTSGGVSTDTQYF,TGTGCCAGCAGCGGCACTAGCGGGGGAGTTAGCACAGATACGCAGTATTTT
TRBV6-5,TRBJ1-2,TRBD1,-,14,CASSDRGPGYGYTF,TGTGCCAGCAGCGACAGGGGGCCCGGCTATGGCTACACCTTC
TRBV6-1,TRBJ1-1,TRBD1,-,17,CASSVKQGAVGNTEAFF,TGTGCCAGCAGTGTAAAACAGGGGGCGGTGGGGAACACTGAAGCTTTCTTT
TRBV11-1,TRBJ1-2,-,-,14,CASSLGPGFIGYTF,TGTGCCAGCAGCTTAGGTCCGGGTTTTATTGGCTACACCTTC
TRBV5-8,TRBJ2-7,-,-,15,CASSLLSRSSYEQYF,TGTGCCAGCAGCTTGTTGTCTAGGAGCTCCTACGAGCAGTACTTC
TRBV24-1,TRBJ1-2,-,-,13,CATSDLSGIGYTF,TGTGCCACCAGTGATCTCTCAGGGATCGGCTACACCTTC
TRBV25-1,TRBJ2-7,TRBD2,-,15,CASSDRASGTYEQYF,TGTGCCAGCAGTGATCGGGCTAGCGGTACCTACGAGCAGTACTTC
TRBV5-8,TRBJ2-2,-,-,17,CASSYNWGSANTGELFF,TGTGCCAGCAGCTACAACTGGGGCAGCGCGAACACCGGGGAGCTGTTTTTT
TRBV6-5,TRBJ1-6,-,-,14,CASTRTVTNSPLHF,TGTGCTAGCACTAGGACAGTAACCAATTCACCCCTCCACTTT
TRBV5-8,TRBJ1-1,-,-,13,CASSFSGNTEAFF,TGTGCCAGCAGCTTTAGTGGGAACACTGAAGCTTTCTTT
TRBV5-1,TRBJ2-5,TRBD1,-,16,CASSLDPGQGMETQYF,TGCGCCAGCAGCTTGGACCCGGGACAGGGGATGGAGACCCAGTACTTC
TRBV14,TRBJ2-2,-,-,16,CASSRLRGMNTGELFF,TGTGCCAGCAGCCGACTCCGGGGGATGAACACCGGGGAGCTGTTTTTT
TRBV28,TRBJ2-5,-,-,11,CASSPRETQYF,TGTGCCAGCAGCCCTCGGGAGACCCAGTACTTC
TRBV3-1/TRBV3-2,TRBJ2-1,TRBD2,-,16,CASSQPSGGKDNEQFF,TGTGCCAGCAGTCAACCTAGCGGGGGGAAAGACAATGAGCAGTTCTTC
TRBV4-1,TRBJ2-2,-,-,14,CASSHRVNTGELFF,TGCGCCAGCAGCCACAGGGTTAATACCGGGGAGCTGTTTTTT
TRBV27,TRBJ1-5,-,-,14,CASSLAGGNQPQHF,TGTGCCAGCAGTTTAGCAGGGGGCAATCAGCCCCAGCATTTT
TRBV30,TRBJ1-1,-,once,13,CAWVGQPNTEAFF,TGTGCCTGGGTAGGACAGCCGAACACTGAAGCTTTCTTT
TRBV2,TRBJ1-2,TRBD1,once,13,CASSNRGSYGYTF,TGTGCCAGCAGCAACAGGGGCTCCTATGGCTACACCTTC
TRBV28,TRBJ2-5,-,-,11,CASSSGLAQYF,TGTGCCAGCAGTTCCGGTTTGGCCCAGTACTTC
TRBV2,TRBJ2-7,-,-,12,CASRPQGDEQYF,TGTGCCAGCAGACCACAGGGTGACGAGCAGTACTTC
TRBV15,TRBJ1-4,-,-,14,CATSGWTAPVKLFF,TGTGCCACCAGCGGGTGGACTGCCCCGGTAAAACTGTTTTTT
TRBV19,TRBJ2-7,TRBD1,-,14,CASSSGQGAHEQYF,TGTGCCAGTAGTTCCGGACAGGGGGCCCACGAGCAGTACTTC
TRBV5-5,TRBJ1-1,-,-,15,CASSLGAGLNTEAFF,TGTGCCAGCAGCTTGGGGGCGGGATTGAACACTGAAGCTTTCTTT
TRBV12-5,TRBJ2-7,TRBD1,-,21,CASGLAPSRTGRDEFSYEQYF,TGTGCTAGTGGTTTGGCACCATCACGGACAGGGCGCGACGAATTCTCCTACGAGCAGTACTTC
TRBV25-1,TRBJ1-3,-,-,17,CASSESGARSGGNTIYF,TGTGCCAGCAGTGAATCAGGGGCAAGGAGCGGTGGAAACACCATATATTTT
TRBV5-1,TRBJ1-2,-,-,13,CASSEGEAMGYTF,TGCGCCAGCAGCGAAGGTGAGGCGATGGGCTACACCTTC
TRBV27,TRBJ1-6,-,once,17,CASSENGLLSYNSPLHF,TGTGCCAGCAGTGAGAATGGTCTACTCTCCTATAATTCACCCCTCCACTTT
TRBV9,TRBJ2-1,TRBD2,-,17,CASSLRTSGGPYNEQFF,TGTGCCAGCAGCTTGCGGACTAGCGGGGGTCCGTACAATGAGCAGTTCTTC
TRBV7-2,TRBJ1-2,-,-,15,CASSLARRRVGGYTF,TGTGCCAGCAGCTTAGCCCGGCGGAGAGTGGGTGGCTACACCTTC
TRBV6-5,TRBJ2-7,-,-,15,CASSTPPAGIYEQYF,TGTGCCAGCAGTACTCCCCCGGCAGGGATTTACGAGCAGTACTTC
TRBV11-2,TRBJ1-1,-,once,14,CASSPSRGGTEAFF,TGTGCCAGCAGCCCCTCCCGGGGAGGCACTGAAGCTTTCTTT
TRBV7-9,TRBJ1-1,-,once,13,CASSPQGATEAFF,TGTGCCAGCAGCCCCCAAGGGGCCACTGAAGCTTTCTTT
TRBV19,TRBJ1-1,-,-,17,CASSTPRFEGSRTEAFF,TGTGCCAGTAGCACCCCTCGGTTTGAGGGATCGAGGACTGAAGCTTTCTTT
TRBV28,TRBJ2-1,-,-,12,CASSPRVNEQFF,TGTGCCAGCAGTCCCAGGGTCAATGAGCAGTTCTTC
TRBV6-2/TRBV6-3,TRBJ1-2,-,once,14,CASSYGQNNYGYTF,TGTGCCAGCAGTTACGGGCAGAATAACTATGGCTACACCTTC
TRBV5-1,TRBJ1-6,-,-,13,CASSRGLNSPLHF,TGCGCCAGCAGCAGGGGACTTAATTCACCCCTCCACTTT
TRBV18,TRBJ2-1,-,-,15,CASSPKTEPYNEQFF,TGTGCCAGCTCACCTAAGACAGAGCCCTACAATGAGCAGTTCTTC